The clone carrying this TCR beta chain appeared a few times. Its matching antigen is unknown. These data come from a study of response to subunit inactivated influenza vaccine. Study observations and caveats: Few new T cells, the authors suggested, are recruited by each seasonal influenza vaccination.

Germline V gene lookup returns CDR1 MGHRA and CDR2 YSYEKL. V lost 0 bases and J lost 9, with 15 bases in between. The CDR3 length is 14 residues. TCRdb recomputed calls from the RT-PCR reads with MiXCR, one row per CDR3 protein. The sample lists hundreds of thousands of distinct CDR3 sequences, about 14% occurring once. V usage is TRBV4-1 and J usage is TRBJ2-7; D not resolved. This receptor was identified in a man in his forties or fifties who received an inactivated influenza vaccine. The sequencing here drew on PBMCs from blood, taken roughly 2 weeks before vaccination. Here the CDR3 DNA reads TGCGCCAGCAGCCAAGATGGAAGGTTATCTGCGCAGTACTTC. It codes for CASSQDGRLSAQYF.